The rows below give T cell receptor beta chains drawn from one sample of a study of cytomegalovirus exposure and HLA in healthy donors. TCRdb keeps only in-frame clones here, not all; method: immunoSEQ multiplex PCR. The profile shows approximately 110,000 clones, about 76% of them singletons. The sequenced sample consisted of PBMCs. The receptor source for this set is an older woman in good health and CMV-seropositive. Both conserved end residues are part of each CDR3. Fields, in order: clone size, D gene, V gene, J gene, CDR3 DNA, CDR3 protein. A D gene is named only where the DNA matches it firmly. Size is stated for part of the rows, as once, few or many counts, or as a class when the clone is expanded.

>NA|NA|TRBV2|TRBJ1-3
TGTGCCAGCAGTAAGGACAGTAGCTCTGGAAACACCATATATTTT
CASSKDSSSGNTIYF
>NA|TRBD1|TRBV28|TRBJ2-7
TGTGCCAGCAGTGGACCGGGACAGGGGGCCTACGAGCAGTACTTC
CASSGPGQGAYEQYF
>NA|NA|TRBV11-2|TRBJ1-1
TGTGCCAGCAGCTTATATATCTCGCGGACTGAAGCTTTCTTT
CASSLYISRTEAFF
>NA|TRBD2|TRBV5-1|TRBJ2-3
TGCGCCAGCAGCCCTACAAACCCGGGACTAGTGTCCGGTACGCAGTATTTT
CASSPTNPGLVSGTQYF
>NA|TRBD1|TRBV6-1|TRBJ1-5
TGTGCCAGCAAACCGGGACAGGGGGCGAATCAGCCCCAGCATTTT
CASKPGQGANQPQHF
>NA|TRBD1|TRBV5-4|TRBJ2-7
TGTGCCAGCAGCTCCAGGGGGATCTACGAGCAGTACTTC
CASSSRGIYEQYF
>NA|NA|TRBV7-3|TRBJ2-1
TGTGCCAGCAGCTTAGCTGGCGGGGGCCCCTACAATGAGCAGTTCTTC
CASSLAGGGPYNEQFF
>NA|TRBD1|TRBV5-6|TRBJ1-1
TGTGCCAGCAGCTCGACAGGGGGCACTGAAGCTTTCTTT
CASSSTGGTEAFF
>NA|NA|TRBV5-4|TRBJ2-1
TGTGCCAGCAGCTTGGACTCTACCTACAATGAGCAGTTCTTC
CASSLDSTYNEQFF
>NA|NA|TRBV30|TRBJ1-4
TGTGCCTGGAGTCGGCAGGGGATTAATAAACTGTTTTTT
CAWSRQGINKLFF
>NA|NA|TRBV7-2|TRBJ2-5
TGTGCCAGCAGCTCGCGCGCGGAGACCCAGTACTTC
CASSSRAETQYF
>NA|NA|TRBV5-6|TRBJ1-2
TGTGCCAGCAGCTTGTGGACTGGGGACATAGGCTACTATGGCTACACCTTC
CASSLWTGDIGYYGYTF
>few|TRBD2|TRBV5-6|TRBJ2-7
TGTGCCAGCAGCGGAGGACTAGCGGCCTCCTACGAGCAGTACTTC
CASSGGLAASYEQYF
>NA|NA|TRBV10-3|TRBJ2-2
TGTGCCATCAGTCGGGCAGGGACACAAAACACCGGGGAGCTGTTTTTT
CAISRAGTQNTGELFF
>NA|NA|TRBV6-5|TRBJ2-5
TGTGCCAGCAGTCGTAGACAGTTGGAGACCCAGTACTTC
CASSRRQLETQYF
>NA|NA|TRBV6-1|TRBJ2-1
TGTGCCAGCAGTGCAACCGGGACTTCCTACAATGAGCAGTTCTTC
CASSATGTSYNEQFF
>once|TRBD1|TRBV15|TRBJ1-3
TGTGCCACCAGCAGAGATGTGACAGGGACTGGAAACACCATATATTTT
CATSRDVTGTGNTIYF
>NA|TRBD1|TRBV7-9|TRBJ1-3
TGTGCCAGCAGCTGGACAGGGTCTGGAAACACCATATATTTT
CASSWTGSGNTIYF
>once|TRBD1|TRBV9|TRBJ1-1
TGTGCCAGCAGCGTACCGGGGACAGGGGGATTCCGAACTTTCTTT
CASSVPGTGGFRTFF
>NA|NA|TRBV6-5|TRBJ2-7
TGTGCCAGCAGTTATCACAGAATCAACGAGCAGTACTTC
CASSYHRINEQYF
>NA|TRBD1|TRBV2|TRBJ2-1
TGTGCCAGCAACCCCCTGGGAGACAGGGCCTACAATGAGCAGTTCTTC
CASNPLGDRAYNEQFF
>NA|NA|TRBV2|TRBJ2-7
TGTGCCAGCAGTGAGGGAGCGGGCCTGGGGTACGAGCAGTACTTC
CASSEGAGLGYEQYF
>NA|NA|TRBV4-3|TRBJ1-1
TGCGCCAGCAGCCAGGGAGACGGCCCGGAGGTTGAAGCTTTCTTT
CASSQGDGPEVEAFF
>few|TRBD1|TRBV5-1|TRBJ1-3
TGCGCCAGCAGCGGTGGGACAGGGTCTGGAAACACCATATATTTT
CASSGGTGSGNTIYF
>NA|NA|TRBV27|TRBJ2-7
TGTGCCAGCAGTCCCCAGGGGTCCTACGAGCAGTACTTC
CASSPQGSYEQYF